These 12 T cell receptor beta chains were all obtained from the same sample, sequenced in a study of OX40 agonist ivuxolimab in advanced cancers. Only in-frame clones appear in the TCRdb table, and some are missing; sequencing was by immunoSEQ multiplex PCR. This sample has about 36,000 clones, with 74% found just once. Sequencing used CD4+ or CD8+ T cells sorted from blood, obtained in a trial of the OX40 agonist ivuxolimab. These receptors originate from an adult with an advanced solid tumor such as melanoma, head and neck, liver or kidney cancer.

This clone was seen a few times. The CDR3 DNA follows: TGTGCCAGCTCACCACCGGGACTAGCGGGGGGGCAAGAGACCCAGTACTTC. Translating it yields CASSPPGLAGGQETQYF. The chain recombines TRBV18 with TRBJ2-5, with TRBD2 matching 16 bases. The J segment lost 2 bases and the V segment lost 0 bases, leaving 0 bases of the junction unmatched. CDR3 size: 17 residues. Per the germline V gene, CDR1 is KGHSH and CDR2 is LQKENI. Full variable domain (missing parts from reference TRBV18 and TRBJ2-5): NAGVMQNPRHLVRRRGQEARLRCSPMKGHSHVYWYRQLPEEGLKFMVYLQKENIIDESGMPKERFSAEFPKEGPSILRIQQVVRGDSAAYFCASSPPGLAGGQETQYFGPGTRLLVL.

The chain combines TRBV6-1 with TRBJ1-1; D not certain. This CDR3 is 12 amino acids long. Trimming pared 1 base from V and 1 base from J, leaving 1 base between. From germline, CDR1 is MNHNS and CDR2 SASEGT. CDR3 amino acids: CASSEGNTEAFF. CDR3 nucleotide sequence: TGTGCCAGCAGTGAAGGGAACACTGAAGCTTTCTTT.

The gene calls are TRBV29-1 and TRBJ2-2, with 8 bases fitting TRBD2. The CDR3 totals 15 residues. Germline CDR1 SQVTM, CDR2 ANQGSEA. V lost 5 bases, J lost 6 bases, and 11 bases stayed unmatched. The CDR3 nucleotides are TGCAGCGTTCGTGCGGGGGGCTCTAAATCCGGGGAGCTGTTTTTT. This translates into CSVRAGGSKSGELFF.

DNA for the CDR3: TGTGCCAGCAGTTTTTATGGAACGGCAGTACAAGAGACCCAGTACTTC. Amino acids: CASSFYGTAVQETQYF. The J gene is TRBJ2-5, the V gene TRBV28; D is ambiguous. Looked up from germline, CDR1 is MDHEN and CDR2 is SYDVKM. CDR3 length equals 16 residues. Trimming took off 3 bases at V and 2 bases at J, with 16 bases between the two ends.

This chain links TRBV6-1 with TRBJ1-1, with D perhaps matching TRBD1 (5 bases). Trimming cost V 7 bases and J 0 bases, with 15 bases left between them. Looked up from germline, CDR1 is MNHNS and CDR2 is SASEGT. The CDR3 totals 15 residues. CDR3 nucleotides: TGTGCCAGCACTGTCGGGGCAGCCATGAACACTGAAGCTTTCTTT. Amino acids: CASTVGAAMNTEAFF.

This clone was seen only a few times. This sequence joins TRBV7-8 and TRBJ1-5; 10 bases are shared with TRBD1. Germline loops: CDR1 SGHVS, CDR2 FQNEAQ. Unmatched junction bases numbered 8, after V lost 4 bases and J lost 8 bases. The CDR3 is 15 amino acids. CDR3 DNA sequence: TGTGCCAGCAGCTCCCTGACAGGGGGCGGGAAGCCCCAGCATTTT. It encodes CASSSLTGGGKPQHF.

The chain carries TRBV6-1 and TRBJ2-1; D perhaps matches TRBD1 (6 bases). Between the trimmed V and J ends, which lost 4 bases and 0 bases, there was a span of 10 bases. The CDR3 consists of 15 residues. Germline V gene lookup returns CDR1 MNHNS and CDR2 SASEGT. This CDR3 is CASSVRDNSYNEQFF. Written as DNA, the CDR3 is TGTGCCAGCAGTGTCCGGGACAACTCCTACAATGAGCAGTTCTTC.

V and J are TRBV18 and TRBJ2-7; TRBD2 might be the D (6 bases). Germline values: CDR1 KGHSH, CDR2 LQKENI. V dropped 4 bases and J dropped 1 base, with 11 bases sitting between them. The CDR3 runs to 14 residues. CDR3 coding DNA: TGTGCCAGCTCACTTACCGGGACTTCCTACGAGCAGTACGTC. It translates to CASSLTGTSYEQYV.

The chain carries TRBV4-1 and TRBJ2-3, with TRBD2 matching over 10 bases. The CDR3 has 17 amino acids. The trim removed 0 bases at V and 5 bases at J, leaving 8 bases unmatched. The V gene's germline CDR1 is MGHRA and CDR2 YSYEKL. The CDR3 is CASSQDSAGGSVDTQYF. In DNA, the CDR3 is TGCGCCAGCAGCCAAGATTCAGCGGGGGGGAGCGTAGATACGCAGTATTTT.

This clone was detected once. The chain is built from TRBV6-1 and TRBJ1-2, with D perhaps TRBD1 (6 bases). CDR3 length: 13 amino acids. V gave up 6 bases and J gave up 8 bases, with 16 bases separating them. The germline gives CDR1 MNHNS, CDR2 SASEGT. The CDR3 is CASRGDTEWGYTF. CDR3 in DNA: TGTGCCAGCAGGGGGGACACGGAATGGGGCTACACCTTC.

V and J are TRBV30 and TRBJ1-1, with unresolved D. Looked up from germline, CDR1 is GTSNPN and CDR2 is SVGIG (reference sequence). There are 18 residues in the CDR3. Between the trimmed V and J ends, which lost 5 bases and 1 base, there was a span of 26 bases. Written as DNA, the CDR3 is TGTGCCTGGCCACAACTCGACGGGCATTCAGGTCCGAACACTGAAGCTTTCTTT. Protein sequence: CAWPQLDGHSGPNTEAFF.

This chain joins TRBV6-1 and TRBJ1-6, with D perhaps matching TRBD1 (6 bases). The CDR3 runs to 13 residues. From germline, CDR1 is MNHNS and CDR2 SASEGT. Trimming left V 2 bases short and J 12 bases short, with 11 bases between. As DNA, the CDR3 is TGTGCCAGCAGTGAAAACAGGGCCGAACCCCTCCACTTT. This encodes CASSENRAEPLHF.